This entry concerns a single T cell receptor (beta chain). The antigen remains undetermined. TCRdb's table, derived via immunoSEQ multiplex PCR, lists solely in-frame clones and lacks some. The sample holds 150,000 to 200,000 clones, around 90% seen once. After removal of 3 bases from V and 5 bases from J, the junction contained 6 bases not matched to a gene. This CDR3 region has 13 residues. Germline V gene lookup returns CDR1 DFQATT and CDR2 SNEGSKA (reference sequence). The data were taken from a study of T cell responses to AZD1222 COVID-19 vaccine. Findings and caveats of the study: Across spike, vaccine-associated CD4 TCRs were found, dominant at 160-218 and 743-854. It should be noted that donors were predominantly white British and more often female, and clonal diversity was possibly underestimated. Nearly half of spike-specific TCRs reportedly go after variant regions that carry no mutations.

The V and J genes are TRBV20-1 and TRBJ1-1; 7 bases agree with TRBD1. This material consisted of peripheral blood, taken 28 days after the second AZD1222 dose. This clonotype was sampled from an adult who received the AZD1222 COVID-19 vaccine. CDR3 in DNA: TGCAGTGCTAGTCAGGGGGTGGAGACTGAAGCTTTCTTT. Encoded protein: CSASQGVETEAFF.